Listed below are T cell receptor beta chains from one sample, sequenced in a study of blood T cell repertoires in COVID-19. Assay used: immunoSEQ multiplex PCR; TCRdb lists only in-frame clones, some missing. The sample records some 200,000 clones, more than 70% being singletons. The sample consisted of peripheral blood. The receptor set was obtained from a human donor in a cohort sampled during active COVID-19. Both conserved end residues are part of each CDR3. A D gene is named only where the DNA matches it firmly. The size of a clone is reported for some rows only, either as once, few or many, or as a class for expanded clones.

.	.	TRBJ1-3	TRBV7-2	TGTGCCAGCAGCTTAGTATTCTCTGGAAACACCATATATTTT	CASSLVFSGNTIYF
TRBD2	.	TRBJ2-7	TRBV15	TGTGCCACCAGCAGAGAAAGCGGGGGCGGGGACGAGCAGTACTTC	CATSRESGGGDEQYF
TRBD2	.	TRBJ2-3	TRBV12-3/TRBV12-4	TGTGCCAGCAGTATTAGCGGGACCGGGCAGTATTTT	CASSISGTGQYF
TRBD1	.	TRBJ1-1	TRBV10-3	TGTGCCATCAGTTCCGACAGGGAGATAGTTGAAGCTTTCTTT	CAISSDREIVEAFF
TRBD1	few	TRBJ2-7	TRBV5-5	TGTGCCAGCAGCTCGTCTAGGACAGGGGGCTTCAACGAGCAGTACTTC	CASSSSRTGGFNEQYF
TRBD2	.	TRBJ2-5	TRBV24-1	TGTGCCACCAGTGCCAGCGGGGGCAACCAAGAGACCCAGTACTTC	CATSASGGNQETQYF
.	.	TRBJ1-5	TRBV12-3/TRBV12-4	TGTGCCAGCAGTCCCAGGGCGAATCAGCCCCAGCATTTT	CASSPRANQPQHF
.	once	TRBJ1-6	TRBV3-1/TRBV3-2	TGTGCCAGCAGCCAAGAACCGGTTAGCTCCTATAATTCACCCCTCCACTTT	CASSQEPVSSYNSPLHF
TRBD2	.	TRBJ2-3	TRBV27	TGTGCCAGCAGTACATGGACTAGCGGGTCAGATACGCAGTATTTT	CASSTWTSGSDTQYF
TRBD1	.	TRBJ2-3	TRBV4-3	TGCGCCAGCAGCCTCACCGGGACAGAGACAGATACGCAGTATTTT	CASSLTGTETDTQYF
.	once	TRBJ1-2	TRBV6-5	TGTGCGGTGGGAGACTATGGCTACACCTTC	CAVGDYGYTF
.	.	TRBJ1-5	TRBV5-4	TGTGCCAGCAGCTTGCAGTATAGCAATCAGCCCCAGCATTTT	CASSLQYSNQPQHF
TRBD2	.	TRBJ2-2	TRBV19	TGTGCCAGTAGTAGACTAGCGGTGAACACCGGGGAGCTGTTTTTT	CASSRLAVNTGELFF
.	.	TRBJ1-1	TRBV18	TGTGCCAGCTCACCGAAACTTAAGGGAGCCAACACTGAAGCTTTCTTT	CASSPKLKGANTEAFF
TRBD1	.	TRBJ1-5	TRBV6-6	TGTGCCAGCAGTCTCGACAGGGACAGGGGGCGACTTAGCAATCAGCCCCAGCATTTT	CASSLDRDRGRLSNQPQHF
.	few	TRBJ1-5	TRBV4-1	TGCGCCAGCAGCCTACAACAGGGCAATCAGCCCCAGCATTTT	CASSLQQGNQPQHF
.	.	TRBJ2-7	TRBV5-1	TGCGCCAGCAGAGCTGGTTCCTACGAGCAGTACTTC	CASRAGSYEQYF
.	.	TRBJ1-1	TRBV5-1	TGCGCCAGCAGCTTGGCGGGGAGTGGGGACACTGAAGCTTTCTTT	CASSLAGSGDTEAFF
TRBD1	.	TRBJ1-6	TRBV28	TGTGCCAGCAGTTCCCCCGACAGGGGAGGAGGATCACCCCTCCACTTT	CASSSPDRGGGSPLHF
.	.	TRBJ1-1	TRBV3-1/TRBV3-2	TGTGCCAGCAGCCAAGCAGGGTACGATTTGAACACTGAAGCTTTCTTT	CASSQAGYDLNTEAFF
TRBD1	.	TRBJ2-1	TRBV7-2	TGTGCCAGCAGCTATAGGACAGGGTCGTATGAGCAGTTCTTC	CASSYRTGSYEQFF
TRBD2	.	TRBJ2-7	TRBV18	TGTGCCAGCTCACCTACTAGCGGGGGGCAACGGCAGTACTTC	CASSPTSGGQRQYF
TRBD1	once	TRBJ2-3	TRBV15	TGTGCCACCAGCAGATCCGGGCTACAGGGGACAGATACGCAGTATTTT	CATSRSGLQGTDTQYF
.	.	TRBJ2-7	TRBV29-1	TGCGGAGTGGTTTTTACCTACGAGCAGTACTTC	CGVVFTYEQYF
TRBD2	.	TRBJ2-3	TRBV6-5	TGTGCCAGCAGACTAGCGGGTATCACAGATACGCAGTATTTT	CASRLAGITDTQYF